Described below is a single TCR beta chain sequence and its context. It was with a sample-barcoded 5' primer and a J-beta primer mix that a second PCR of roughly 6 to 12 cycles was run. TCRdb ran MiXCR on the 5' RACE reads and lists one entry per CDR3 protein. The sample consists of 1.4 million or so distinct CDR3 sequences, about 45% of them appearing once. This specimen comes from a study of blood T cells in healthy people across ages. The CDR3 totals 13 residues. Germline CDR1 is SGHVS and CDR2 is FNYEAQ. V was shortened by 4 bases and J by 5 bases, with 11 bases between the two germline ends. The sequence derives from a woman in her late teens or twenties in good health. The rearrangement joins TRBV7-6 to TRBJ2-5; D uncertain. The sample taken for sequencing was blood. The CDR3 coding sequence is TGTGCCAGCAGCTCAGGTTATATGGAGACCCAGTACTTC. This encodes CASSSGYMETQYF.